Listed here are 19 T cell receptor beta chains from one sample, sequenced in a study of blood T cells in healthy people across ages. The authors ran a second PCR of 7 to 11 cycles using a sample-barcoded 5' primer and a J-beta primer mix. TCRdb passed the 5' RACE reads through MiXCR, listing each CDR3 protein once. The sample has roughly 730,000 distinct CDR3 sequences; approximately 60% are singletons. Sequencing was performed on blood. Receptor source: a man aged 40-55 years in good health.

The CDR3 region has the DNA TGTGCTAGTGGTTTGGCCTCTTCGGGACGGTTGGGGGAAGAGACCCAGTACTTC. Its translation is CASGLASSGRLGEETQYF. The J gene is TRBJ2-5, the V gene TRBV12-5; D may match TRBD1 or TRBD2 (5 bases each). CDR1 is LGHNT, CDR2 FRNRAP, per germline. CDR3 length: 18 residues. Trimming shortened V by 1 base and J by 3 bases, and 21 bases separated the two germline ends. Supplemented by reference TRBV12-5 and TRBJ2-5, the full variable domain reads DARVTQTPRHKVTEMGQEVTMRCQPILGHNTVFWYRQTMMQGLELLAYFRNRAPLDDSGMPKDRFSAEMPDATLATLKIQPSEPRDSAVYFCASGLASSGRLGEETQYFGPGTRLLVL.

This clonotype has ten or more counts. The chain links TRBV28 to TRBJ1-1, with D possibly being TRBD1 (5 bases). Germline CDR1 reads MDHEN; CDR2 reads SYDVKM. The CDR3 sequence is 13 residues long. Trimming removed 3 bases from V and 5 bases from J, with 10 bases in between. CDR3 coding DNA: TGTGCCAGCAGTTTTGGGGCGGGAACTGAAGCTTTCTTT. Its translation: CASSFGAGTEAFF.

This sequence joins TRBV4-2 and TRBJ1-2; the D is unclear. CDR1 and CDR2 (germline): LGHNA, YNFKEQ. V gave up 0 bases and J gave up 5 bases, with 16 bases separating them. The CDR3 loop spans 16 amino acids. This CDR3 is CASSQDPGIRGYGYTF. The DNA for the CDR3 is TGTGCCAGCAGCCAAGACCCTGGAATCCGGGGATATGGCTACACCTTC.

The CDR3 bases are TGCAGTGCTAAAAAGGACAGGGGTTACAATGAGCAGTTCTTC. Its translation is CSAKKDRGYNEQFF. J is TRBJ2-1 and V is TRBV20-1; TRBD1 aligns across 9 bases. Germline CDR1 is DFQATT and CDR2 is SNEGSKA (reference sequence). J gave up 4 bases and V 4 bases, and 5 bases lay outside the gene matches. This CDR3 has 14 residues.

The V and J genes are TRBV10-3 and TRBJ2-4, with D uncertain. The CDR3 consists of 14 residues. CDR1 and CDR2 (germline): ENHRY, SYGVKD. The V gene lost 0 bases and the J gene lost 13 bases, with 16 bases spanning the gap. The CDR3 sequence: CAISESMGNNKQYF. CDR3 nucleotide sequence: TGTGCCATCAGTGAGTCGATGGGCAACAATAAGCAGTACTTC.

The chain combines TRBV13 with TRBJ1-6, with D perhaps TRBD1 (5 bases). Germline V lookup: CDR1 PRHDT, CDR2 FYEKMQ (reference sequence). The CDR3 totals 14 residues. Trimming pared 5 bases from V and 6 bases from J, leaving 11 bases between. CDR3 in DNA: TGTGCCAGCAGCCTTTCCAGGGTTAATTCACCCCTCCACTTT. It is translated as CASSLSRVNSPLHF.

DNA of the CDR3: TGTGCCAGCAGCTTAGAGGCAGGGGTCGGCTATGGCTACACCTTC. It translates to CASSLEAGVGYGYTF. The rearrangement links TRBV7-2 to TRBJ1-2, with a possible D match to TRBD1 (6 bases). V was clipped by 1 base and J by 4 bases, with 13 bases between them. Germline V gene data show CDR1 as SGHTA and CDR2 as FQGNSA. This CDR3 region has 15 residues.

J is TRBJ2-1 and V is TRBV12-3 or TRBV12-4; 11 bases agree with TRBD2. V lost 5 bases, J lost 0 bases, and 0 bases stayed unmatched. The CDR3 is 15 amino acids. The CDR3 DNA sequence: TGTGCCAGCAGTACTAGCGGGGGCTCCTACAATGAGCAGTTCTTC. This translates into CASSTSGGSYNEQFF.

This chain joins TRBV20-1 and TRBJ2-3; the match to TRBD2 covers 13 bases. V trimming: 5 bases; J trimming: 0 bases; junction bases outside the gene matches: 2. Germline V gene data show CDR1 as DFQATT and CDR2 as SNEGSKA (reference sequence). There are 15 residues in the CDR3. The CDR3 DNA reads TGCAGTGCTTCGGGACTAGCGGGAAGCACAGATACGCAGTATTTT. This encodes CSASGLAGSTDTQYF.

This clonotype was seen more than once but under ten times. The chain uses TRBV6-2 or TRBV6-3 and TRBJ2-6, with 10 bases fitting TRBD2. From germline, CDR1 is MNHEY and CDR2 SVGEGT. The J segment lost 2 bases and the V segment lost 4 bases, leaving 5 bases of the junction unmatched. This CDR3 contains 17 residues. CDR3 DNA: TGTGCCAGCAGTTCTAGCGGGAGACTGGCTGGGGCCAACGTCCTGACTTTC. Translation: CASSSSGRLAGANVLTF.

The chain recombines TRBV20-1 with TRBJ2-6; 7 bases are shared with TRBD1. Germline lookup yields CDR1 DFQATT and CDR2 SNEGSKA (reference sequence). The CDR3 spans 15 residues. V lost 6 bases to trimming and J lost 3 bases; unmatched junction nucleotides: 8. The CDR3, as DNA: TGCAGTGCGTCCTTTCAGGGGGATGGGGCCAACGTCCTGACTTTC. It yields the protein CSASFQGDGANVLTF.

The gene calls are TRBV7-9 and TRBJ2-4; a weak D match, TRBD1 (5 bases). V lost 4 bases, J lost 8 bases, and 18 bases lay in between. The CDR3 is made up of 15 amino acids. Germline values: CDR1 SEHNR, CDR2 FQNEAQ (reference sequence). The CDR3, as DNA: TGTGCCAGCAGCTCCCCTCCGCAAGGGGCGGACATTCAGTACTTC. Amino acid sequence: CASSSPPQGADIQYF.

V and J are TRBV27 and TRBJ2-1; perhaps D is TRBD1 or TRBD2 (5 bases each). CDR3 length equals 14 residues. V was shortened by 3 bases and J by 2 bases, with 8 bases between the two germline ends. From germline, CDR1 is MNHEY and CDR2 SMNVEV (reference sequence). The CDR3 sequence is CASSFLGAYNEQFF. For the CDR3, the DNA is TGTGCCAGCAGTTTTCTGGGGGCCTACAATGAGCAGTTCTTC.

The table lists this clonotype with a few counts. V is TRBV7-3 and J is TRBJ2-5; perhaps TRBD2 as D (5 bases). Germline-derived CDR1 and CDR2 are SGHTA and FQGTGA. The V gene lost 0 bases and the J gene lost 1 base, with 9 bases spanning the gap. The CDR3 runs to 15 residues. CDR3 nucleotides: TGTGCCAGCAGCTTAACCGGGGTGCGCCAAGAGACCCAGTACTTC. Encoded protein: CASSLTGVRQETQYF.

V and J are TRBV5-1 and TRBJ2-3; 10 bases align to TRBD2. Germline V CDR1 and CDR2: SGHRS, YFSETQ. The CDR3 spans 19 residues. V lost 5 bases, J lost 3 bases, and 18 bases stayed unmatched. The CDR3 DNA is TGCGCCAGCAGTTCACAGCGGGGGGGGCCCTCTTTTGGGACAGATACGCAGTATTTT. The encoded protein is CASSSQRGGPSFGTDTQYF.

The chain recombines TRBV28 with TRBJ2-5; D unclear. The CDR3 is 16 amino acids. V was pared by 2 bases and J by 0 bases, with 13 bases between. Germline lookup yields CDR1 MDHEN and CDR2 SYDVKM. CDR3 coding DNA: TGTGCCAGCAGTTTACCCGTAACAGCTTACCAAGAGACCCAGTACTTC. Residues: CASSLPVTAYQETQYF.

In this sample, this clonotype turned up a few times. The chain links TRBV3-1 to TRBJ2-4; possibly TRBD1 for D (5 bases). Between the trimmed V and J ends, which lost 2 bases and 6 bases, there was a span of 11 bases. The CDR3 totals 14 residues. CDR1 is LGHDT, CDR2 YNNKEL, per germline (reference sequence). DNA of the CDR3: TGTGCCAGCAGCCAACAGGGTTCGGGAAACATTCAGTACTTC. This codes for CASSQQGSGNIQYF.

This clonotype was seen a few times. The chain couples TRBV6-2 or TRBV6-3 to TRBJ2-7; tentative D call: TRBD2 (6 bases). V was clipped by 4 bases and J by 0 bases, with 7 bases between them. From germline, CDR1 is MNHEY and CDR2 SVGEGT. The CDR3 has 13 residues. The CDR3 is CASSWGLSYEQYF. CDR3 coding DNA: TGTGCCAGCAGTTGGGGACTCTCCTACGAGCAGTACTTC.

The genes are TRBV4-3 and TRBJ2-3; D might be TRBD2 (6 bases). CDR3 length equals 17 residues. The germline V gene encodes CDR1 LGHNA and CDR2 YSLEER. Deletions cut 3 bases from V and 1 base from J, with 17 bases between. CDR3 residues: CASSHLAEIRGTDTQYF. CDR3 nucleotide sequence: TGCGCCAGCAGCCACTTAGCGGAGATACGGGGCACAGATACGCAGTATTTT.